The rows below give T cell receptor beta chains drawn from one sample of a study of cytomegalovirus exposure and HLA in healthy donors. TCRdb's table, derived via immunoSEQ multiplex PCR, lists solely in-frame clones and lacks some. In the table there are some 130,000 clones, around 77% of which are singletons. Sequenced input: PBMCs. The receptors come from a man between 45 and 60 years old in good health and CMV-seronegative. Each CDR3 is given with its conserved first and last residue. D genes are given only for firm matches. Clone size appears in some rows only: once, few, many, or a class for an expanded clone.

TRBJ2-3,few,TRBD2,TRBV5-4,CASSFGTSGTDTQYF,TGTGCCAGCAGCTTCGGGACTAGCGGCACAGATACGCAGTATTTT
TRBJ2-5,NA,TRBD2,TRBV10-3,CAMGGETQETQYF,TGTGCCATGGGGGGGGAGACCCAAGAGACCCAGTACTTC
TRBJ2-1,once,TRBD1,TRBV19,CASSSRQGDEQFF,TGTGCCAGTAGTTCCCGACAGGGCGATGAGCAGTTCTTC
TRBJ2-7,NA,TRBD2,TRBV11-2,CASSSVLAWEQYF,TGTGCCAGCAGCTCCGTACTAGCGTGGGAGCAGTACTTC
TRBJ2-3,NA,TRBD2,TRBV29-1,CSTTSGRVTDTQYF,TGCAGCACTACTAGCGGGAGAGTCACAGATACGCAGTATTTT
TRBJ2-1,NA,NA,TRBV29-1,CSVGGGEQFF,TGCAGCGTTGGCGGGGGCGAGCAGTTCTTC
TRBJ2-1,NA,TRBD2,TRBV5-4,CASSPGTSGRGKGQFF,TGTGCCAGCAGCCCCGGGACTAGCGGGAGGGGGAAGGGGCAGTTCTTC
TRBJ2-1,NA,TRBD2,TRBV10-1,CASSASRLAGGNEQFF,TGCGCCAGCAGCGCCAGTAGGTTGGCGGGAGGGAACGAGCAGTTCTTC
TRBJ2-3,NA,NA,TRBV7-2,CASSLQAGQGTDTQYF,TGTGCCAGCAGCTTACAAGCGGGACAAGGCACAGATACGCAGTATTTT
TRBJ1-3,NA,TRBD1,TRBV9,CASSARTGTNTIYF,TGTGCCAGCAGCGCGCGGACAGGGACGAACACCATATATTTT
TRBJ2-1,NA,NA,TRBV29-1,CSVGHRNEQFF,TGCAGCGTTGGACATCGCAATGAGCAGTTCTTC
TRBJ1-4,NA,TRBD1,TRBV19,CASRSGGGGEEKLFF,TGTGCCAGTAGAAGCGGCGGAGGGGGCGAAGAAAAACTGTTTTTT
TRBJ1-2,few,NA,TRBV19,CASSGQLRLDGYTF,TGTGCCAGTAGTGGGCAGCTTCGTCTCGATGGCTACACCTTC
TRBJ2-1,NA,TRBD2,TRBV28,CASSRGLAGGLDEQFF,TGTGCCAGCAGCCGAGGGCTAGCGGGAGGGCTCGATGAGCAGTTCTTC
TRBJ1-2,NA,NA,TRBV5-4,CASSPMGEGYSSYGYTF,TGTGCCAGCAGCCCAATGGGTGAAGGATACTCTAGCTATGGCTACACCTTC
TRBJ1-1,NA,TRBD1,TRBV30,CAWSRDRLLAEAFF,TGTGCCTGGAGCCGGGACAGGTTGTTGGCTGAAGCTTTCTTT
TRBJ1-1,NA,TRBD1,TRBV5-4,CASSAGTDMLGTEAFF,TGTGCCAGCTCCGCCGGGACAGATATGTTGGGGACTGAAGCTTTCTTT
TRBJ2-3,NA,TRBD1,TRBV7-7,CASSPGTVRHTQYF,TGTGCTAGCAGCCCAGGGACAGTGAGGCATACGCAGTATTTT
TRBJ1-2,once,TRBD1,TRBV27,CASSLGTGRNGYTF,TGTGCCAGCAGTTTGGGGACAGGGAGGAATGGCTACACCTTC
TRBJ2-5,NA,TRBD2,TRBV10-1,CASSEGTRARTQYF,TGCGCCAGCAGTGAAGGGACTAGGGCTCGGACCCAGTACTTC
TRBJ2-6,NA,NA,TRBV19,CATAQTGSGANVLTF,TGTGCCACAGCGCAGACAGGTTCCGGGGCCAACGTCCTGACTTTC
TRBJ2-5,NA,TRBD2,TRBV28,CASSSGLAGTYQETQYF,TGTGCCAGCAGTTCGGGACTAGCGGGCACTTACCAAGAGACCCAGTACTTC
TRBJ1-4,NA,NA,TRBV7-8,CASSLVAEDEKLFF,TGTGCCAGCAGCTTAGTAGCTGAAGATGAAAAACTGTTTTTT
TRBJ2-3,few,NA,TRBV5-5,CASSPRPLLSDTQYF,TGTGCCAGCAGCCCCAGGCCCTTGTTGTCAGATACGCAGTATTTT
TRBJ1-3,few,NA,TRBV5-4,CASSSTGTLSSGNTIYF,TGTGCCAGCAGCTCCACAGGGACATTGAGCTCTGGAAACACCATATATTTT
TRBJ2-1,NA,TRBD2,TRBV19,CASSIRGSYNEQFF,TGTGCCAGTAGTATACGCGGGAGCTACAATGAGCAGTTCTTC
TRBJ2-2,NA,TRBD2,TRBV27,CASSLAGERVGELFF,TGTGCCAGCAGTTTAGCGGGAGAAAGGGTCGGGGAGCTGTTTTTT
TRBJ1-1,NA,NA,TRBV19,CASSIGRGEAFF,TGTGCCAGTAGTATAGGGCGGGGTGAAGCTTTCTTT
TRBJ1-1,NA,NA,TRBV6-5,CASSYSQGVNTEAFF,TGTGCCAGCAGCTACTCACAGGGAGTGAACACTGAAGCTTTCTTT
TRBJ1-2,NA,TRBD1,TRBV6-5,CASSRDRVVAGYTF,TGTGCCAGCAGCCGGGACAGGGTGGTTGCTGGCTACACCTTC
TRBJ1-1,NA,TRBD1,TRBV18,CASSPRDRGTEAFF,TGTGCCAGCTCACCTCGGGACAGGGGCACTGAAGCTTTCTTT
TRBJ2-1,few,TRBD2,TRBV11-1,CASSLGTSGGNEQFF,TGTGCCAGCAGCCTCGGGACTAGCGGGGGGAATGAGCAGTTCTTC
TRBJ2-1,NA,NA,TRBV5-1,CASSLDRSSYNEQFF,TGCGCCAGCAGCTTGGACAGGAGCTCCTACAATGAGCAGTTCTTC
TRBJ2-2,NA,TRBD2,TRBV5-1,CASSYGLAGAVTGELFF,TGCGCCAGCAGCTACGGACTAGCGGGAGCGGTAACCGGGGAGCTGTTTTTT
TRBJ2-3,NA,TRBD1,TRBV30,CAWDRGNTDTQYF,TGTGCCTGGGACAGGGGGAACACAGATACGCAGTATTTT
TRBJ2-7,NA,NA,TRBV27,CASSLFGGYSYEQYF,TGTGCCAGCAGTTTATTTGGGGGGTACTCCTACGAGCAGTACTTC
TRBJ2-1,NA,TRBD2,TRBV11-2,CASSPLAERNEQFF,TGTGCCAGCAGCCCACTAGCGGAGCGGAATGAGCAGTTCTTC
TRBJ1-6,NA,TRBD1,TRBV13,CASSFDRGQSPLHF,TGTGCCAGCAGCTTTGACAGGGGGCAGTCACCCCTCCACTTT
TRBJ2-3,NA,TRBD2,TRBV9,CASSARAGTSGTDTQYF,TGTGCCAGCAGCGCACGAGCCGGGACTAGCGGCACAGATACGCAGTATTTT
TRBJ1-2,NA,NA,TRBV28,CASSSPTRYYGYTF,TGTGCCAGCAGTTCACCGACACGCTACTATGGCTACACCTTC
TRBJ1-1,few,NA,TRBV7-9,CASSLGTTEAFF,TGTGCCAGCAGCTTAGGGACTACTGAAGCTTTCTTT